What follows are 4 T cell receptor beta chains derived from one specimen sequenced in a study of shared clonotypes between healthy human individuals. Generated by immunoSEQ multiplex PCR, the TCRdb table keeps only in-frame clones and is missing some. The sample includes under 1,100,000 clones, about 74% of them seen just once. The sample taken for sequencing was memory CD4+ T cells sorted from blood. The subset denotes: CD45RA-negative fraction. These receptors originate from a man younger than 35 in good health.

The chain is built from TRBV21-1 and TRBJ2-1; TRBD2 reflects the table's D call only, with no check against the DNA. TRBV21-1 is recorded as a pseudogene. CDR3 size: 16 residues. CDR3 DNA sequence: TGTGCCAGCAGCGCTCAAACTAGCGGGAGCTACAATGAGCAGTTCTTC. It encodes CASSAQTSGSYNEQFF.

The CDR3 DNA follows: TGTGCCAGCAGTCCGTCGCGCCCAGGGGGTGGGACTGAAGCTTTCTTT. This encodes CASSPSRPGGGTEAFF. The chain joins TRBV28 to TRBJ1-1, with 7 bases aligning to TRBD1. This CDR3 spans 16 amino acids. Looked up from germline, CDR1 is MDHEN and CDR2 is SYDVKM. V trimming: 5 bases; J trimming: 5 bases; junction bases outside the gene matches: 14.

The chain couples TRBV6-1 to TRBJ1-6; a possible D gene is TRBD1 (5 bases). The CDR3 runs to 14 residues. The V and J ends lost 1 base and 10 bases respectively, with 11 bases between them. Germline CDR1 reads MNHNS; CDR2 reads SASEGT. In nucleotides, the CDR3 is TGTGCCAGCAGTGAAGGACAGCGGGAATCACCCCTCCACTTT. Residues: CASSEGQRESPLHF.

This chain joins TRBV5-1 and TRBJ2-3; the D is unclear. Germline V CDR1 and CDR2: SGHRS, YFSETQ. The length of the CDR3 is 13 residues. Trimming removed 0 bases from V and 6 bases from J, with 8 bases in between. The DNA for the CDR3 is TGCGCCAGCAGCTTGGGGGCTAGGGATACGCAGTATTTT. Amino acids: CASSLGARDTQYF. The full variable domain, its missing parts supplied by reference TRBV5-1 and TRBJ2-3, is KAGVTQTPRYLIKTRGQQVTLSCSPISGHRSVSWYQQTPGQGLQFLFEYFSETQRNKGNFPGRFSGRQFSNSRSEMNVSTLELGDSALYLCASSLGARDTQYFGPGTRLTVL.